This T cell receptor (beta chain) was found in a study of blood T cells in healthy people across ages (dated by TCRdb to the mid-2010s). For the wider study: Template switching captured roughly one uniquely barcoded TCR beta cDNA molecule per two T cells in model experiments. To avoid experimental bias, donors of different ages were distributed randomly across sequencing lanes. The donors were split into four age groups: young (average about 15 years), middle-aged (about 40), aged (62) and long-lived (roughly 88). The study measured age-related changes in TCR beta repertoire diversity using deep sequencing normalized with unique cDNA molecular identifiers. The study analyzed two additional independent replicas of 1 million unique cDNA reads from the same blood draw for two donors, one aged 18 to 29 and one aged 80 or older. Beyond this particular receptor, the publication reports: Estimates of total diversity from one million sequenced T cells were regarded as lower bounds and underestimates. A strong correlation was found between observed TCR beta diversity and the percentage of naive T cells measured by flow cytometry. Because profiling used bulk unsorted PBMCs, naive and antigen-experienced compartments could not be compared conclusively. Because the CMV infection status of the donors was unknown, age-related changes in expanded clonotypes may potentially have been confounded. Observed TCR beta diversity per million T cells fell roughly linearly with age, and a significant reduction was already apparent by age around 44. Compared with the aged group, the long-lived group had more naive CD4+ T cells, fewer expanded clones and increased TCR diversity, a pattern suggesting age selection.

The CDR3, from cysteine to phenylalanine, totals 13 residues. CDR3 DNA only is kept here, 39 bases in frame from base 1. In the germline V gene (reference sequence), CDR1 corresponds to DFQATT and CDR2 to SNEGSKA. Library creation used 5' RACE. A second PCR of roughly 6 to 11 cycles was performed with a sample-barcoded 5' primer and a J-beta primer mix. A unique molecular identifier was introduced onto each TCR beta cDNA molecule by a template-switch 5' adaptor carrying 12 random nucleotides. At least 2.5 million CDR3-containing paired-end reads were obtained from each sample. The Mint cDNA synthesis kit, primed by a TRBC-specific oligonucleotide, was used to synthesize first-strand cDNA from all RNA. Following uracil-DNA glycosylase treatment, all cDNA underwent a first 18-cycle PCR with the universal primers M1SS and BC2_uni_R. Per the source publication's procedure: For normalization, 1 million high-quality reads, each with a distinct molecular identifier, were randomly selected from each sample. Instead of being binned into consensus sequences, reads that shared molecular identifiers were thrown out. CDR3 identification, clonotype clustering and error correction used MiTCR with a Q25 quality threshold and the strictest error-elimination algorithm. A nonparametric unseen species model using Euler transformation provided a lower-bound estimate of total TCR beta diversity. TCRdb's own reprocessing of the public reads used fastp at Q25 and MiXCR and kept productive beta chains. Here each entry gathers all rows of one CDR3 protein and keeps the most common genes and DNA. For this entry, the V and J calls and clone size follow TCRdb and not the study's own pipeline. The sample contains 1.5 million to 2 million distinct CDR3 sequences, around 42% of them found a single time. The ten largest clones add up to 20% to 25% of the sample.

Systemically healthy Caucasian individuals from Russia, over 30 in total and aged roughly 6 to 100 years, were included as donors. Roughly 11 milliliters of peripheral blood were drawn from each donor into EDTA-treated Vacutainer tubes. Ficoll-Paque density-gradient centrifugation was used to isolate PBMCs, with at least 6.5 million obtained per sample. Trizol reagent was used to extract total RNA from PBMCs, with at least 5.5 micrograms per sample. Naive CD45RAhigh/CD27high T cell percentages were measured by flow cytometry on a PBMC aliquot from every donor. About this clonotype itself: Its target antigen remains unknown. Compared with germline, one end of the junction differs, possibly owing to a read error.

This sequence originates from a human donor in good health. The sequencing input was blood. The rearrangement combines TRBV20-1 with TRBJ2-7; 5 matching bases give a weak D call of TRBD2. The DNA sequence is TGCAGTGCTAGAGGGACTGATTCCTACGAGCGGTACTTC. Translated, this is CSARGTDSYERYF.